The present TCR beta chain was sequenced within a study of shared clonotypes between healthy human individuals. TCRdb keeps only in-frame clones here, not all; method: immunoSEQ multiplex PCR. The profile shows more than 1.2 million clones, about 98.5% of them singletons. Trimming stripped 6 bases from V and 6 bases from J, with 14 bases between. The CDR3 loop spans 14 amino acids. CDR1 and CDR2 (germline): MNHEY, SVGAGI. Source material: naive CD4+ T cells sorted from blood. Subset specified: CD45RA+ positively selected. This sequence was found in a man between 25 and 39 years old in good health. The genes are TRBV6-5 and TRBJ1-4; D possibly corresponds to TRBD1 (5 bases). The CDR3 loop reads CASSLRWGYEKLFF. The CDR3, as DNA: TGTGCCAGCAGCCTCCGGTGGGGGTATGAAAAACTGTTTTTT.